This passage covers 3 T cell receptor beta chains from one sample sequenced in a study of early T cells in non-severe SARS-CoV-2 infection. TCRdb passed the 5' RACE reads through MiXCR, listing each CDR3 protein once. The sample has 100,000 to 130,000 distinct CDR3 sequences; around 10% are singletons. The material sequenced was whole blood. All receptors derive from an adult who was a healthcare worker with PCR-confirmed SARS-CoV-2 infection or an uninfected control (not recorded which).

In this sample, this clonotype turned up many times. The DNA of the CDR3 is TGTGCCAGCAGCTTACGGTTGGTGGGTGAGCAGTTCTTC. It yields the protein CASSLRLVGEQFF. The chain joins TRBV7-9 to TRBJ2-1; no reliable D call. Trimming stripped 2 bases from V and 9 bases from J, with 11 bases between. The CDR3 spans 13 residues. From germline, CDR1 is SEHNR and CDR2 FQNEAQ (reference sequence).

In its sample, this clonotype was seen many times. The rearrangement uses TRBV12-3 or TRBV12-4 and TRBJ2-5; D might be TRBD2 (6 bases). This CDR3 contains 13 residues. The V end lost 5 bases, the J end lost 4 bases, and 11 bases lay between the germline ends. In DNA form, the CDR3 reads TGTGCCAGCAGTGTACTAGCTTCAGAGACCCAGTACTTC. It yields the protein CASSVLASETQYF.

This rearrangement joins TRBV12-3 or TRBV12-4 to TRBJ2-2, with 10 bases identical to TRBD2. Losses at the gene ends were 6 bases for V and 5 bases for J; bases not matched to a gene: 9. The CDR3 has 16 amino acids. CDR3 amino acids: CASRDIAGGKTGELFF. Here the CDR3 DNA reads TGTGCCAGCAGGGATATAGCGGGAGGAAAAACCGGGGAGCTGTTTTTT.